The rows below give T cell receptor beta chains drawn from one sample of a study of immune characterization of retroperitoneal liposarcoma. TCRdb used MiXCR to reprocess the PCR reads, holding one entry per CDR3 protein. The sample lists roughly 20,000 distinct CDR3 sequences, more than 30% occurring once. The sequencing input was blood. The receptors derive from a male donor with retroperitoneal liposarcoma. Both conserved end residues are part of each CDR3. A D gene is named only where the DNA matches it firmly. Some rows have no size entry. The others give once, few or many, or a class for an expanded clone.

v_call,d_call,clone_size,j_call,cdr3_nt,cdr3_aa
TRBV6-1,NA,few,TRBJ1-3,TGTGCCAGCTCCTACGGGCAGGGGCGCTCTGGAAACACCATATATTTT,CASSYGQGRSGNTIYF
TRBV6-8,NA,NA,TRBJ1-2,TGTGCCAGCAGTTACTCTCCCTCAGGCAACTATGGCTACACCTTC,CASSYSPSGNYGYTF
TRBV6-5,NA,few,TRBJ2-7,TGTGCCAGCAGTTACTCTCCAGGGGCCTACGAGCAGTACTTC,CASSYSPGAYEQYF
TRBV6-6,NA,NA,TRBJ2-5,TGTCCCAGCAGTGATGGGGGGGGGCAAGAGACCCAGTCCTTC,CPSSDGGGQETQSF
TRBV12-3/TRBV12-4,TRBD1,few,TRBJ2-4,TGTGCCAGCAGTTCCCGACAGGGGGTCAATGAGCAGTACTTC,CASSSRQGVNEQYF
TRBV6-1,NA,once,TRBJ1-2,TGTGCCAGCAGTTCCTCCCGACGATCTGCTGGCTACACCTTC,CASSSSRRSAGYTF
TRBV6-2/TRBV6-3,NA,NA,TRBJ1-4,TGTGCCAGCAGTTACCAGCGGGAGGCAGATGAAAAACTGTTTTTT,CASSYQREADEKLFF
TRBV7-2,NA,NA,TRBJ1-2,TGTGCCAGCAGCTTAGGTTCTGGTGGGGGGCTTGGTGGCTACACCTTC,CASSLGSGGGLGGYTF
TRBV6-4,NA,NA,TRBJ2-3,TGTGCCAGCGGACAGCCAGGGGCAGATACGCAGTATTTT,CASGQPGADTQYF
TRBV12-5,NA,many,TRBJ2-1,TGTGCTAGTGGTTTGGGGACGGGGACTGGGGATCTTGTTGAGCAGTTCTTC,CASGLGTGTGDLVEQFF
TRBV4-1,TRBD1,once,TRBJ2-1,TGCGCCAGCAGCCAACCCAGGGGGCCCTCCTACGAGCAGTTCTTC,CASSQPRGPSYEQFF
TRBV6-8,NA,NA,TRBJ1-4,TGTGCCAGTACGGGGGGGGCCGAAGAAAAACTGTGTTTT,CASTGGAEEKLCF
TRBV6-6,NA,many,TRBJ2-2,TGTGCCAGCAGTTACTCAACAGGGCTGTTGGAGACCGGGGAGCTGTTTTTT,CASSYSTGLLETGELFF
TRBV7-2,NA,medium-sized,TRBJ1-5,TGTGCCAGCAGCCCTCCCGGGACACTTCAGACCCGAGCCCAGCATTTT,CASSPPGTLQTRAQHF
TRBV7-8,NA,medium-sized,TRBJ2-1,TGTGCCAGCAGCTTAGCGGAGTTCAATGAGCAGTTCTTC,CASSLAEFNEQFF
TRBV27,NA,few,TRBJ2-3,TGTGCCAGCAGTTTCGTGACAGCTGGAGATACGCAGTATTTT,CASSFVTAGDTQYF
TRBV11-3,NA,NA,TRBJ2-7,TGTGCCAGCAGCTTAGGGGGACACGAGCAGTACTTC,CASSLGGHEQYF
TRBV6-6,NA,NA,TRBJ2-1,TGTGCCAGCAGTTACTCCAGGGTTTATAATGAGCAGTTCTTC,CASSYSRVYNEQFF